This entry describes one T cell receptor (beta chain). V shed 4 bases, J shed 2 bases, and the junction held 8 bases outside the gene matches. Germline loops: CDR1 SGHRS, CDR2 YFSETQ. The CDR3 runs 16 residues. These data belong to a study of T cell changes during pregnancy in multiple sclerosis. Clones were sequenced by immunoSEQ multiplex PCR, and TCRdb holds only the in-frame ones, with some missing. This sample has roughly 40,000 clones, with more than 80% found just once. The receptor was derived from a female donor with multiple sclerosis, enrolled in a pregnancy study. The chain has TRBV5-1 and TRBJ2-7, with 11 nucleotides matching TRBD2. The sequencing used CD4+ T cells from peripheral blood mononuclear cells, collected in the third trimester of pregnancy. The DNA for the CDR3 is TGCGCCAGCAGCCCGGGACTAGCGGCCGGCACCTACGAGCAGTACTTC. Translation gives CASSPGLAAGTYEQYF.